This T cell receptor beta chain was found in a study of T-cell memory formation after mild COVID-19 (dated by TCRdb to about 2021). Background for the entire study: Most TCR sequence clusters were specific to one of the two donors. The cohort was made up of two young adult volunteers, one female and one male, who were previously healthy. Longitudinal TCRalpha and TCRbeta repertoire sequencing tracked T-cell clones expanding and contracting after mild COVID-19 in a couple of donors. What the authors observed across the whole study: Clones contracting from day 15 to 85 had balanced CD4/CD8 phenotypes, while a second wave expanding from day 15 to 37 was biased towards CD4+. Contracting CD4+ clones were found mainly in CM and EM memory subsets, while CD8+ clones were enriched in EMRA. The detection of some responding clones in pre-infection memory suggests that pre-existing cross-reactive memory T cells joined the SARS-CoV-2 response. The second-wave clones that peaked on day 37 were not confirmed to be SARS-CoV-2 specific. Only a couple of mild cases were covered by the study, and larger cohorts that include severe cases with pre-infection samples were considered necessary.

Ficoll-Paque density gradient centrifugation was used to isolate PBMCs. The listed sequencing device is Illumina NovaSeq 6000. Using 5'RACE with constant-segment primers, TCRalpha and TCRbeta cDNA libraries were constructed, with sample barcodes and unique molecular identifiers added in the process. RNA was extracted from every sample with Trizol reagent. Amplification of the libraries took two PCR steps, and the second step added a second sample barcode plus Illumina TruSeq adapters. Sequencing of the libraries was done on an Illumina NovaSeq, producing 2 x 150 bp paired-end reads. For the original study's pipeline: The reads were demultiplexed and collapsed into UMI-guided consensus sequences using migec v1.2.7. Using mixcr v2.1.11, UMI consensuses were aligned to TRA and TRB V and J templates and then assembled into clonotypes. Clonotypes were classified as expanded or contracted when called significant by both edgeR and NoisET, with noise models trained on biological replicates. For edgeR calls, the thresholds were a false discovery rate-adjusted p below 0.01 and a log2 fold-change of 1. As an exploratory analysis of dynamics, PCA with hierarchical clustering was applied to max-normalized trajectories of the 1000 most abundant clonotypes. Separately sequenced CD4+ and CD8+ repertoires were used to assign the CD4 or CD8 phenotype of responding clones. TCRdb trimmed the raw reads at Q25, called clones with MiXCR and kept productive beta chains. Each record represents a unique CDR3 protein, reported with the most common genes and DNA among its rows. TCRdb, not the original authors, processed these V and J calls. Counted in this sample were 350,000 to 450,000 distinct CDR3 sequences; 25% to 30% of them appeared once. The ten largest account for 13% of the sample.

The CDR3 covers 16 residues, taking in both the cysteine and the phenylalanine. Only the CDR3 DNA is retained, 48 bases long and in frame from the first base. Taken from the germline V gene, the CDR1 and CDR2 loops are SGDLS and YYNGEE. Relative to germline, V is missing 0 bases and J is missing 6 bases, with 5 bases of the junction outside any gene match. For this clonotype: Its target antigen remains unknown. Base qualities are not provided; no much larger clone lies one nucleotide away.

This clonotype was sampled from an adult woman who had mild COVID-19 (a few samples of this study predate the infection). The sample titles of this study are shuffled in the database, so cell type and time point are left out; the donor was told from shared clones. Here the chain combines TRBV9 and TRBJ2-1, with 11 junctional bases fitting TRBD2. The sequencing input was PBMCs or a T cell subset sorted from them (not recorded which). The DNA reads TGTGCCAGCAGCGTAGTGTCGACTAGCGGGGCCAATGAGCAGTTCTTC. This encodes CASSVVSTSGANEQFF.